The clone carrying this T cell receptor beta chain has a handful of counts. The antigen is undetermined. The data originate from a study of cytomegalovirus exposure and HLA in healthy donors. General study findings and limits: For most TCR beta V segments, an earlier analysis put the productive rate at about 87% or about 30% of the time. The classifier was said to identify cytomegalovirus status with high specificity and sensitivity. The records held CMV serostatus as the only immune exposure information.

The study ran its PCR with 60 Vbeta and 13 Jbeta primers. Original handling: Among the unique TCR beta chains that a later analysis counted, about 81 million in all, roughly 9.9 million were shared. Sequenced by immunoSEQ multiplex PCR; TCRdb stores in-frame clones only, minus some. V, J and clone size derive from that table, while D and trimming were established from the DNA sequence. The sample contains around 140,000 clones, roughly 79% of which appear only once. Germline V gives CDR1 SGHRS, CDR2 YFSETQ. The CDR3 has 14 amino acids. Trimming cost V 6 bases and J 3 bases; bases outside gene matches: 7.

The V and J genes are TRBV5-1 and TRBJ1-1, with 8 positions matching TRBD1. Material: PBMCs. The TCR originated in a male donor in good health and CMV-seronegative. DNA of the CDR3: TGCGCCAGCACCACGGGACAGGTGGACACTGAAGCTTTCTTT. Translated, it gives CASTTGQVDTEAFF.